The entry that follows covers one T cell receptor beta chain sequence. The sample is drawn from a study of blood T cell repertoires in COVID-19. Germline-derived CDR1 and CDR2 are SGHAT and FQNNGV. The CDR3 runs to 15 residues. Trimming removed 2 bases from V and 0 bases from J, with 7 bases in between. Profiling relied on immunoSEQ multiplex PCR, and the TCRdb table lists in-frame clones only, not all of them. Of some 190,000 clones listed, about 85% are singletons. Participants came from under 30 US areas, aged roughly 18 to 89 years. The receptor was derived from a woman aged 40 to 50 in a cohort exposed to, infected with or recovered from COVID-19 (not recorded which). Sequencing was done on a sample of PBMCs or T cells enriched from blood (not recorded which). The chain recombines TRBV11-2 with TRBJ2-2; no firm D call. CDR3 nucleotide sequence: TGTGCCAGCAGCTTACCGACTTCGAACACCGGGGAGCTGTTTTTT. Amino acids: CASSLPTSNTGELFF.